This TCR beta chain was captured by sequencing in a study of shared clonotypes between healthy human individuals. A remark on this clone: Its antigen is as yet unknown. Other nucleotide sequences from this sample produce the same CDR3.

General study results and limits: Around 4.9% of naive CD4 clonotypes were shared across several donors. What rarefaction showed was incomplete sorted-subset sequencing despite large depth.

Roughly 200 ng DNA, about 28,000 T cell genomes, went into each sorted-subset replicate PCR. TCRdb's copy holds only in-frame clones and misses some; the assay was immunoSEQ multiplex PCR. The data show hundreds of thousands of clones, about 92% seen once. CD45RO negativity and positive selection for CCR7 defined naive CD8 cells, a population that excluded terminally differentiated effector memory CD45RA+ cells. V lost 5 bases to trimming and J lost 4 bases, with 2 bases between them. The CDR3 extends over 10 amino acids. Germline lookup yields CDR1 SGHAT and CDR2 FQNNGV. What was sequenced was naive CD8+ T cells sorted from blood. This TCR derives from a man under 40 in good health. The V gene is TRBV11-2, the J gene TRBJ2-5; no reliable D call. In DNA form, the CDR3 reads TGTGCCAGCAGCGGAGAGACCCAGTACTTC. It encodes CASSGETQYF.